This TCR beta chain was identified in a study of monozygotic twins with inflammatory bowel disease. General study results and limits: On the inverse Simpson index, IBD patients scored lower for TCRbeta diversity than healthy co-twins.

From the 5' RACE reads, TCRdb lists one entry per CDR3 protein and no DNA. This sample carries over 150,000 distinct CDR3 sequences, with 2.5% to 3% going to the ten biggest clones. A remark on this clonotype: Antigen unknown.

Germline V lookup: CDR1 KGHSH, CDR2 LQKENI. The CDR3 consists of 13 residues. Sequenced input: blood. The chain links TRBV18 to TRBJ1-1. The sequence was collected from a human donor with ulcerative colitis or Crohn's disease, or a healthy co-twin of an affected twin (not recorded which). CDR3 loop: CASSSPKNTEAFF.